The following is a T cell receptor beta chain sequence with its context. Its antigen is not identified. Autoimmune disease history or systemic immunosuppression led to patient exclusion. Using immunoSEQ multiplex PCR, the repertoire was profiled, and TCRdb retains in-frame clones only, with some absent. Of tens of thousands of clones in the sample, 65% to 90% were seen once. These data belong to a study of OX40 agonist ivuxolimab in advanced cancers. Study-wide background: Previous treatment with anti-PD-1, anti-PD-L1 or anti-CTLA-4 therapy was allowed; 35% to 50% had received some. Among those treated, three patients had partial responses, one with hepatocellular carcinoma and two with cutaneous melanoma.

Overall study results and limits: The CD4+ and CD8+ T cells in the blood had expanded clonally by week 6 at 0.1 to 3.0 mg/kg.

The TCR sequence derives from an adult with an advanced solid tumor such as melanoma, head and neck, liver or kidney cancer. The sample consisted of CD4+ or CD8+ T cells sorted from blood, taken in a trial of the OX40 agonist ivuxolimab.

Here the CDR3 DNA reads TGCGCCAGCAGCCCCCTGACAGGGAAGGCCGGGGAGCTGTTTTTT. Translation gives CASSPLTGKAGELFF. The genes are TRBV5-1 and TRBJ2-2, with 7 bases that match TRBD1. The J segment lost 6 bases and the V segment lost 4 bases, leaving 9 bases of the junction unmatched. Germline lookup yields CDR1 SGHRS and CDR2 YFSETQ. This CDR3 has 15 residues. The whole variable domain, filled in from reference TRBV5-1 and TRBJ2-2, reads KAGVTQTPRYLIKTRGQQVTLSCSPISGHRSVSWYQQTPGQGLQFLFEYFSETQRNKGNFPGRFSGRQFSNSRSEMNVSTLELGDSALYLCASSPLTGKAGELFFGEGSRLTVL.